This T cell receptor beta chain was identified in a study of cytomegalovirus exposure and HLA in healthy donors. Study-wide results and caveats: As confirmed in vitro, a few CMV-associated chains were specific for CMV antigens. Rarity held for most TCR sequences, but there were some public TCRs that occurred in many donors. Cytomegalovirus-associated TCR beta chains were listed, numbering over 150.

The data were produced by immunoSEQ multiplex PCR, yet TCRdb's version contains in-frame clones alone and is incomplete. The table shows around 120,000 clones, with 70% to 90% occurring only once. Separate from the approximately 700-subject first cohort was the approximately 120-subject validation cohort, to which the donors belonged. The CDR3 contains 14 residues. Germline loops: CDR1 SGDLS, CDR2 YYNGEE. V was cut by 2 bases and J by 4 bases, with 12 bases left in between. As to this clone: Its antigen is not identified.

This TCR was recovered from a woman between 18 and 29 years old in good health and CMV-seropositive. The chain couples TRBV9 to TRBJ1-1; D unclear. Material for sequencing was PBMCs. The DNA for the CDR3 is TGTGCCAGCAGCGTCGCCAGTTTAACCACTGAAGCTTTCTTT. As protein: CASSVASLTTEAFF.